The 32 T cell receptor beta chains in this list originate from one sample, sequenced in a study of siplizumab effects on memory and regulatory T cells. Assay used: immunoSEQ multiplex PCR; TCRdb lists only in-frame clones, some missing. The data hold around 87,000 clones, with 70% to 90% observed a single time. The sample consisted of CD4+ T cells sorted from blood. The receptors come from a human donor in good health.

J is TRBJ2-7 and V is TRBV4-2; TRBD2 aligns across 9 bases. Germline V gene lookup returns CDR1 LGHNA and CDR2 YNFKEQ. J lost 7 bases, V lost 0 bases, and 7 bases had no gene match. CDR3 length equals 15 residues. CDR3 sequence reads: CASSQDAGGPGEQYF. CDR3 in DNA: TGTGCCAGCAGCCAAGATGCGGGAGGGCCAGGGGAGCAGTACTTC.

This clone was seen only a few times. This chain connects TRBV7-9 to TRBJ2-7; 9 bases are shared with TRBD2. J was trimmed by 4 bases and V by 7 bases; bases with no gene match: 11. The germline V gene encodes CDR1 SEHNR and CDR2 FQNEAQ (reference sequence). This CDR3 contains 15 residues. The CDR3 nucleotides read TGTGCCAGCACCTATGTGTCCAGCGGGAGGTACGAGCAGTACTTC. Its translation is CASTYVSSGRYEQYF.

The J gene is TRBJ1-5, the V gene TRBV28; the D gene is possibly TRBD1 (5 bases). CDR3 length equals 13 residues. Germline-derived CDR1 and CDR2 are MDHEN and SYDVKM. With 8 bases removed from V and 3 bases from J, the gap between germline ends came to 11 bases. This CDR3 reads CASRKGNNQPQHF. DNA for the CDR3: TGTGCCAGCCGTAAGGGGAACAATCAGCCCCAGCATTTT.

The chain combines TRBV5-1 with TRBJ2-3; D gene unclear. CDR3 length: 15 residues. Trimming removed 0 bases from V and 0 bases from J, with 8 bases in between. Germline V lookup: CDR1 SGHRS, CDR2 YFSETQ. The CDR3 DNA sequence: TGCGCCAGCAGCTTGGCCGGCAGTAGCACAGATACGCAGTATTTT. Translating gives CASSLAGSSTDTQYF.

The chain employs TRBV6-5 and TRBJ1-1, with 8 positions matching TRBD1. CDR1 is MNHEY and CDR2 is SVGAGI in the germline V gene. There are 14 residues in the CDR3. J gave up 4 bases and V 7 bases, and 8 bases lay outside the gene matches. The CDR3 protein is CASIPRGQATEAFF. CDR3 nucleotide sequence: TGTGCCAGCATCCCCAGGGGGCAGGCCACTGAAGCTTTCTTT.

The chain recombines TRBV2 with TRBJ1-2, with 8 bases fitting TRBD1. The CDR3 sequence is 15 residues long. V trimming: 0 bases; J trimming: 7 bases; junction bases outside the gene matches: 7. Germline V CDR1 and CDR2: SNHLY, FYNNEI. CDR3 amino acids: CASSEARRQGTGYTF. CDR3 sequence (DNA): TGTGCCAGCAGTGAAGCGAGGAGACAGGGGACTGGCTACACCTTC.

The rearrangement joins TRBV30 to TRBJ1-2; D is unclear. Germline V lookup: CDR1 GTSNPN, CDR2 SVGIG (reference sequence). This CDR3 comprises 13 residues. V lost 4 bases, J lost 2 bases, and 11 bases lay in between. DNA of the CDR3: TGTGCCTGGAAGGCCGGCTACAACTATGGCTACACCTTC. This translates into CAWKAGYNYGYTF. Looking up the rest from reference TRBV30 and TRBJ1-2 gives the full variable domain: SQTIHQWPATLVQPVGSPLSLECTVEGTSNPNLYWYRQAAGRGLQLLFYSVGIGQISSEVPQNLSASRPQDRQFILSSKKLLLSDSGFYLCAWKAGYNYGYTFGSGTRLTVV.

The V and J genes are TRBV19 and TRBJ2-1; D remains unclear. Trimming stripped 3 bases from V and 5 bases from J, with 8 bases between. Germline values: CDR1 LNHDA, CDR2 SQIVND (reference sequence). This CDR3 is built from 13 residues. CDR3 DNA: TGTGCCAGTAGTATGGGCAATAACAATGAGCAGTTCTTC. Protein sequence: CASSMGNNNEQFF.

CDR3 protein: CASAALVGGMAKNIQYF. CDR3 nucleotide sequence: TGTGCCAGCGCCGCCCTAGTGGGGGGTATGGCCAAAAACATTCAGTACTTC. This chain connects TRBV2 to TRBJ2-4, with D maybe TRBD2 (6 bases). V was trimmed by 8 bases and J by 1 base, leaving 21 bases between them. This CDR3 has 17 amino acids. CDR1 and CDR2 (germline): SNHLY, FYNNEI.

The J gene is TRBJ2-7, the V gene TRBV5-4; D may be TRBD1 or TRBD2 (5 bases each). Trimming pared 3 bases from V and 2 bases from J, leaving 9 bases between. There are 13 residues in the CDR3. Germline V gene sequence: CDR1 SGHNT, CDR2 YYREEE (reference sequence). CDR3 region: CASSWDGTYEQYF. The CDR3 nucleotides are TGTGCCAGCAGCTGGGACGGAACCTACGAGCAGTACTTC.

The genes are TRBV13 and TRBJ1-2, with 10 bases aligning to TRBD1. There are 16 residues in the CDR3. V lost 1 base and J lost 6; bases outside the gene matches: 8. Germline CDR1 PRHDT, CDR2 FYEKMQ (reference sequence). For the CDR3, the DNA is TGTGCCAGCAGCTTAGCCCCCGGGACAGGGGTTGATGGCTACACCTTC. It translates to CASSLAPGTGVDGYTF.

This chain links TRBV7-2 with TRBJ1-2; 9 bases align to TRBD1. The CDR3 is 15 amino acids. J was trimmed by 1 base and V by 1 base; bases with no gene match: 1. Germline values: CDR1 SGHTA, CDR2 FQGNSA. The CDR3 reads CASSLGGQGNYGYTF. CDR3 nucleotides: TGTGCCAGCAGCTTAGGGGGACAGGGTAACTATGGCTACACCTTC.

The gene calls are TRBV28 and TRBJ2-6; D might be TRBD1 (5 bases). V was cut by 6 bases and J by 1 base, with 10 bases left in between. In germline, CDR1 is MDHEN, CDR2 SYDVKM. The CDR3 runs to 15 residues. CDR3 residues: CASSLPGSGANVLTF. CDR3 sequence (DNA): TGTGCCAGCAGCTTACCAGGGTCTGGGGCCAACGTCCTGACTTTC.

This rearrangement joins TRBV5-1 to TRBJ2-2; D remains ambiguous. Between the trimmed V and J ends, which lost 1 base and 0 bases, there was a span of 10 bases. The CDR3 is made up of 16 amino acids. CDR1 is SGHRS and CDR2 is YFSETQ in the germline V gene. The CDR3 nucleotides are TGCGCCAGCAGCTTGTTAGTGGGTCCGAACACCGGGGAGCTGTTTTTT. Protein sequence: CASSLLVGPNTGELFF.

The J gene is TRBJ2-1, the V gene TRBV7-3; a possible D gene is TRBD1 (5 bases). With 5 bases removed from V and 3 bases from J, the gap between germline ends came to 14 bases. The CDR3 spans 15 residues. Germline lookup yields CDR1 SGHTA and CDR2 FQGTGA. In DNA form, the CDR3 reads TGTGCCAGCAGCCCGCAGGGCATAATCTACAATGAGCAGTTCTTC. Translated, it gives CASSPQGIIYNEQFF. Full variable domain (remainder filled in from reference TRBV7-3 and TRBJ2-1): GAGVSQTPSNKVTEKGKYVELRCDPISGHTALYWYRQSLGQGPEFLIYFQGTGAADDSGLPNDRFFAVRPEGSVSTLKIQRTERGDSAVYLCASSPQGIIYNEQFFGPGTRLTVL.

The CDR3 DNA follows: TGTGCCTGGACGCCGTGGGACAGGGCGTTGGAGACCCAGTACTTC. Amino acids: CAWTPWDRALETQYF. The chain combines TRBV30 with TRBJ2-5; 9 nucleotides agree with TRBD1. Losses at the gene ends were 4 bases for V and 5 bases for J; bases not matched to a gene: 11. Looked up from germline, CDR1 is GTSNPN and CDR2 is SVGIG (reference sequence). The CDR3 loop spans 15 amino acids.

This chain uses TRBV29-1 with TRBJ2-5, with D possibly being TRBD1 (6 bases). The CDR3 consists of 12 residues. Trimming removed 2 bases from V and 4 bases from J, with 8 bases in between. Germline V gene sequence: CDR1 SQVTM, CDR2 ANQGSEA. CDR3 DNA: TGCAGCGTTGAATGGACAGCAGAGACCCAGTACTTC. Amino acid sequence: CSVEWTAETQYF.

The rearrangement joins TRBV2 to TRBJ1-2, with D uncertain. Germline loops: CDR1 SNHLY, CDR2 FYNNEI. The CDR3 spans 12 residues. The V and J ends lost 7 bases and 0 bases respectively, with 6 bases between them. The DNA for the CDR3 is TGTGCCAGCACACAGTCTAACTATGGCTACACCTTC. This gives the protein CASTQSNYGYTF.

The CDR3 loop reads CAWAFSGDHEQYF. The CDR3 region has the DNA TGTGCCTGGGCGTTTTCGGGGGACCACGAGCAGTACTTC. V usage is TRBV30 and J usage is TRBJ2-7, with D possibly TRBD2 on 6 matching bases. CDR1 is GTSNPN, CDR2 SVGIG, per germline (reference sequence). V was pared by 5 bases and J by 5 bases, with 16 bases between. CDR3 length: 13 residues.

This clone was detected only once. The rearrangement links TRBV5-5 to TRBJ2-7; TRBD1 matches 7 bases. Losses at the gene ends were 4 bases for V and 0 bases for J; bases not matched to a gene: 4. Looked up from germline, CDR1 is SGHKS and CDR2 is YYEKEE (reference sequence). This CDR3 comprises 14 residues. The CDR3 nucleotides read TGTGCCAGCAGCCTGACAGGGAGCTCCTACGAGCAGTACTTC. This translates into CASSLTGSSYEQYF. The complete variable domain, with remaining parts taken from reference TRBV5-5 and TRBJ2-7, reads DAGVTQSPTHLIKTRGQQVTLRCSPISGHKSVSWYQQVLGQGPQFIFQYYEKEERGRGNFPDRFSARQFPNYSSELNVNALLLGDSALYLCASSLTGSSYEQYFGPGTRLTVT.

The CDR3 sequence: CASGLVRFGVAYEQYF. CDR3 in DNA: TGTGCTAGTGGTTTGGTACGTTTTGGGGTAGCCTACGAGCAGTACTTC. The chain uses TRBV12-5 and TRBJ2-7; D not resolved. Trimming pared 0 bases from V and 2 bases from J, leaving 14 bases between. The CDR3 sequence is 16 residues long. Looked up from germline, CDR1 is LGHNT and CDR2 is FRNRAP. Variable domain in full (rest from reference TRBV12-5 and TRBJ2-7): DARVTQTPRHKVTEMGQEVTMRCQPILGHNTVFWYRQTMMQGLELLAYFRNRAPLDDSGMPKDRFSAEMPDATLATLKIQPSEPRDSAVYFCASGLVRFGVAYEQYFGPGTRLTVT.

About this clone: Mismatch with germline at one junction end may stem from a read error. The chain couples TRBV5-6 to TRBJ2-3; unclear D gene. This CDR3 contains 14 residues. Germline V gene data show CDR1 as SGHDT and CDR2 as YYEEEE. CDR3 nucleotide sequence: TGTGCCAGCAGTTTGGGGTGGGGTACAGATACGCAGTATTTT. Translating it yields CASSLGWGTDTQYF.

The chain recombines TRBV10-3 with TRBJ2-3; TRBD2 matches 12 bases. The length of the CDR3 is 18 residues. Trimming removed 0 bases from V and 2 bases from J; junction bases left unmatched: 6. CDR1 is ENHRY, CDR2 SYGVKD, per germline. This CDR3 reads CAISESLAGGPDTDTQYF. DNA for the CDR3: TGTGCCATCAGTGAGTCCCTAGCGGGAGGGCCTGACACAGATACGCAGTATTTT.

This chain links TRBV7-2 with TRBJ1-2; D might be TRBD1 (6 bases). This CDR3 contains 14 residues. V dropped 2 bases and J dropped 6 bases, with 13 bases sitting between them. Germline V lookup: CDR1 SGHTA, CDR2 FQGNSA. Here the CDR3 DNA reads TGTGCCAGCAGCTTACGGGCAGGGGATGATGGCTACACCTTC. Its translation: CASSLRAGDDGYTF.

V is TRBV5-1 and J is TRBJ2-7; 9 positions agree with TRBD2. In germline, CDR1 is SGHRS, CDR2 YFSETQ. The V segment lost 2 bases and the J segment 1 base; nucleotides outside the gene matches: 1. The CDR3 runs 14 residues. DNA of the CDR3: TGCGCCAGCAGCTTCAGCGGGAGGTCCTACGAGCAGTACTTC. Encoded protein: CASSFSGRSYEQYF.

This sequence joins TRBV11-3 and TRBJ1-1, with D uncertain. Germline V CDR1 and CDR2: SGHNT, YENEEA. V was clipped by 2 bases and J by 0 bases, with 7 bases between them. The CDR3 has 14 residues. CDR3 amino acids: CASSLYGVNTEAFF. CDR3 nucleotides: TGTGCCAGCAGCTTATACGGAGTGAACACTGAAGCTTTCTTT. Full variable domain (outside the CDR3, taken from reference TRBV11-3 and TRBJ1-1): EAGVVQSPRYKIIEKKQPVAFWCNPISGHNTLYWYLQNLGQGPELLIRYENEEAVDDSQLPKDRFSAERLKGVDSTLKIQPAELGDSAVYLCASSLYGVNTEAFFGQGTRLTVV.

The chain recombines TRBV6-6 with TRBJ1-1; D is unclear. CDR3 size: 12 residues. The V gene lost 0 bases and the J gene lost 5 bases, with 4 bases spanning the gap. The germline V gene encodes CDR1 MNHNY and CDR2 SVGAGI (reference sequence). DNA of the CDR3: TGTGCCAGCAGTTACTCGTATACTGAAGCTTTCTTT. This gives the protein CASSYSYTEAFF.

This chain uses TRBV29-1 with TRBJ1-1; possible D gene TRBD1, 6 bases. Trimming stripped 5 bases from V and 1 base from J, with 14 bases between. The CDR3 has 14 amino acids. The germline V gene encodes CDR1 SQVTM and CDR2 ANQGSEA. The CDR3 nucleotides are TGCAGCGTTTCCAACGGACAGTCGAACACTGAAGCTTTCTTT. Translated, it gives CSVSNGQSNTEAFF.

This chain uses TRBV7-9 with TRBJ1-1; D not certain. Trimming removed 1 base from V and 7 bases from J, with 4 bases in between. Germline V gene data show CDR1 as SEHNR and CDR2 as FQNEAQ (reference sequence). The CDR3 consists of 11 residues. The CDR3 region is CASSLVNEAFF. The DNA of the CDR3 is TGTGCCAGCAGCTTAGTGAATGAAGCTTTCTTT. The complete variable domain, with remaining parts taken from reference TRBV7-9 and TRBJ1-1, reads DTGVSQNPRHKITKRGQNVTFRCDPISEHNRLYWYRQTLGQGPEFLTYFQNEAQLEKSRLLSDRFSAERPKGSFSTLEIQRTEQGDSAMYLCASSLVNEAFFGQGTRLTVV.

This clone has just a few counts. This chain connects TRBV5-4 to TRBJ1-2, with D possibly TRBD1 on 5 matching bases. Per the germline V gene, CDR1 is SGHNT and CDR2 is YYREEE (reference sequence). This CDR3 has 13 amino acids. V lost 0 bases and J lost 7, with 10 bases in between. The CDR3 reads CASSLAGNTGYTF. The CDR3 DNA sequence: TGTGCCAGCAGCTTGGCAGGGAATACTGGCTACACCTTC.

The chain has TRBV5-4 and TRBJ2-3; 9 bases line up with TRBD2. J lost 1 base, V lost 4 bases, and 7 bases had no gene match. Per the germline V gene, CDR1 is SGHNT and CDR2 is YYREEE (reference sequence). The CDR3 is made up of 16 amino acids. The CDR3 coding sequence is TGTGCCAGCAGCCGCTCCGGCGGGAGGGGCACAGATACGCAGTATTTT. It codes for CASSRSGGRGTDTQYF. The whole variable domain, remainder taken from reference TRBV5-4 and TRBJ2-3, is ETGVTQSPTHLIKTRGQQVTLRCSSQSGHNTVSWYQQALGQGPQFIFQYYREEENGRGNFPPRFSGLQFPNYSSELNVNALELDDSALYLCASSRSGGRGTDTQYFGPGTRLTVL.

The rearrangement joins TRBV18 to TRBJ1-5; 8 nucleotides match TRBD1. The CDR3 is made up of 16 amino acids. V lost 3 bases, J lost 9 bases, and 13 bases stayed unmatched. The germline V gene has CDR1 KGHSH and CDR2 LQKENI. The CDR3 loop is CASSPPWTGSAGPQHF. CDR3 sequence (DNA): TGTGCCAGCTCACCTCCTTGGACAGGGTCGGCGGGGCCCCAGCATTTT.